The T cell receptor (beta chain) described here comes from a study of response to subunit inactivated influenza vaccine. The study's findings and limits: Each seasonal influenza vaccination, the authors suggested, recruits few new T cells.

The CDR3 has 12 residues. V lost 1 base to trimming and J lost 5 bases, with 5 bases between them. Germline V gene data show CDR1 as LNHNV and CDR2 as YYDKDF (reference sequence). TCRdb used MiXCR to reprocess the RT-PCR reads, holding one entry per CDR3 protein. The sample consists of approximately 500,000 distinct CDR3 sequences, 12% to 15% of them appearing once. This clonotype occurred a few times. Its specificity is not known. The TCR originated in a middle-aged man who received an inactivated influenza vaccine. This chain joins TRBV15 and TRBJ1-2; D is unclear. The sequences come from PBMCs from blood, collected 12 days after vaccination. The CDR3 loop is CATSRAGYGYTF. The DNA of the CDR3 is TGTGCCACCAGCAGAGCCGGTTATGGCTACACCTTC.